This TCR beta chain was identified during a study of T cell clonality in common variable immunodeficiency. Libraries were prepared by immunoSEQ multiplex PCR; TCRdb keeps only in-frame clonotypes and omits some of them. Listed for the sample are 57,000 or so clones, none seen a single time. The table lists this clone with many counts. Coverage ceases 3 residues before the CDR3 finishes, and the germline J gene fills in the end. The CDR3 covers 16 residues. Germline V gene data show CDR1 as GTSNPN and CDR2 as SVGIG (reference sequence). The V and J ends lost 1 base and 2 bases, in that order; junction bases with no gene match: 6.

This TCR came from a person aged 18 to 75 in good health. The chain is built from TRBV30 and TRBJ2-7; 12 bases agree with TRBD2. Sample: peripheral blood mononuclear cells. The CDR3 is CAWSAETSGSPYEQYF. The CDR3 DNA, read in part, is TGTGCCTGGAGTGCAGAGACTAGCGGGAGCCCCTACGAG.